This T cell receptor beta chain was retrieved from a study of cytomegalovirus exposure and HLA in healthy donors. Study details: About 80 million unique TCRs from HLA-typed donors made up an early data release. Clustering assigned approximately 78% of the 350 to 450 genotyped donors to the Caucasian-associated ancestry cluster.

The donors (healthy individuals) were bone marrow donors. PCR used 60 Vbeta primers and 13 Jbeta primers. Produced via immunoSEQ multiplex PCR; TCRdb's table is partial and in-frame only. The sample lists 150,000 to 200,000 clones, over 80% occurring once. Study-wide findings and caveats: The HLA-A and HLA-B alleles of most subjects were reportedly predicted accurately from TCR beta sequences.

About this clone: Its specificity is unknown.

CDR3 length equals 16 residues. Germline V gene data show CDR1 as MGHRA and CDR2 as YSYEKL. V trimming: 2 bases; J trimming: 6 bases; junction bases outside the gene matches: 12. J is TRBJ2-7 and V is TRBV4-1; 8 nucleotides line up with TRBD2. The sequence came from a human donor in good health. Sequenced sample: PBMCs. CDR3 residues: CASSQQPGLEGGEQYF. The CDR3 DNA reads TGCGCCAGCAGCCAACAACCGGGACTAGAGGGAGGCGAGCAGTACTTC.